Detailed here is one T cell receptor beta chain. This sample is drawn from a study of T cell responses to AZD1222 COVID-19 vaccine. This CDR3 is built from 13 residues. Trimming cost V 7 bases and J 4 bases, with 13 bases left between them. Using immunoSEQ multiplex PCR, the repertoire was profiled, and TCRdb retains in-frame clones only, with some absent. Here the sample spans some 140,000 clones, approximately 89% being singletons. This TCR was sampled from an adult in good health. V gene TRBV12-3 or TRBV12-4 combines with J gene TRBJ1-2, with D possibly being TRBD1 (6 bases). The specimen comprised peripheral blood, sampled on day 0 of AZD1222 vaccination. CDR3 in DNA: TGTGCCAGCAAACAGGGTTCCGGCTATGGCTACACCTTC. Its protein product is CASKQGSGYGYTF.